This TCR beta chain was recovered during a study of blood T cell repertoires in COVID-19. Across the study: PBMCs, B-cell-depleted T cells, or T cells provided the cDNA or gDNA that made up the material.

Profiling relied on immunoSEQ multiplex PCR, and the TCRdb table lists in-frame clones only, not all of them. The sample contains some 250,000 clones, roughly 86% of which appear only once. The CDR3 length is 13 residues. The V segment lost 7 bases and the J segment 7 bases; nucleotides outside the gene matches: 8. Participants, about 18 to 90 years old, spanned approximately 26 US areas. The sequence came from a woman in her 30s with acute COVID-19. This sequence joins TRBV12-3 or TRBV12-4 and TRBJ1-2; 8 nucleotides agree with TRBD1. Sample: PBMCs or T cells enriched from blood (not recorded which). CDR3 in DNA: TGTGCCAGCAACCCGACAGGGGCGGGTGGCTACACCTTC. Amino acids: CASNPTGAGGYTF.